This TCR beta chain came from a study of OX40 agonist ivuxolimab in advanced cancers. Study results and limitations: Compared with others, partial responders at 0.1-3.0 mg/kg displayed clonal expansion among the lowest. The CD4+ and CD8+ T cells in the blood had expanded clonally by week 6 at 0.1 to 3.0 mg/kg.

Trimming removed 3 bases from V and 2 bases from J, with 16 bases in between. The CDR3 extends over 16 amino acids. Germline CDR1 LGHNT, CDR2 FRNRAP. Assay: immunoSEQ multiplex PCR; the TCRdb copy retains only in-frame clones and omits some. The data hold about 54,000 clones, with 80% to 95% observed a single time. In regard to this clone: Its antigen is unidentified.

This specimen consisted of CD4+ or CD8+ T cells sorted from blood, obtained in a trial of the OX40 agonist ivuxolimab. The sequence derives from an adult with an advanced solid tumor such as melanoma, head and neck, liver or kidney cancer. The genes are TRBV12-5 and TRBJ2-5, with D perhaps TRBD1 (6 bases). The DNA of the CDR3 is TGTGCTAGTGGTTTTTTTCGAGAAGGACAGCAAGAGACCCAGTACTTC. Translated: CASGFFREGQQETQYF. Full variable domain (missing parts from reference TRBV12-5 and TRBJ2-5): DARVTQTPRHKVTEMGQEVTMRCQPILGHNTVFWYRQTMMQGLELLAYFRNRAPLDDSGMPKDRFSAEMPDATLATLKIQPSEPRDSAVYFCASGFFREGQQETQYFGPGTRLLVL.